Listed below are T cell receptor beta chains from one sample, sequenced in a study of regulatory T cells in long-lasting Graves disease. Each CDR3 protein gets one entry after TCRdb re-called the multiplex PCR reads with MiXCR. The data hold some 410,000 distinct CDR3 sequences, with about a sixth observed a single time. These data were likewise used in another study, on T cells in Graves' hyperthyroidism and ophthalmopathy.

Sequencing was performed on peripheral blood mononuclear cells (PBMCs), taken at new diagnosis, from a patient treated with antithyroid drugs. All receptors come from a woman aged 25 to 45 with Graves disease. The CDR3 runs from the conserved cysteine through the conserved F or W. The D gene is left open where the match is weak. The size field is filled for only some rows; it gives once, few, many or a size class.

CDR3aa: CSARPALGNSNQPQHF; CDR3nt: TGCAGTGCTAGACCTGCCCTCGGAAATAGCAATCAGCCCCAGCATTTT; d_gene: NA; v_gene: TRBV20-1; abundance: many; j_gene: TRBJ1-5
CDR3aa: CASSIVPGPGTGELFF; CDR3nt: TGTGCCAGTAGTATAGTACCGGGGCCCGGGACCGGGGAGCTGTTTTTT; d_gene: NA; v_gene: TRBV19; abundance: NA; j_gene: TRBJ2-2
CDR3aa: CASSRGTSGYEQYF; CDR3nt: TGTGCCAGCAGTAGAGGGACTAGCGGCTACGAGCAGTACTTC; d_gene: TRBD2; v_gene: TRBV6-1; abundance: few; j_gene: TRBJ2-7
CDR3aa: CASSLTLSRGGGTQYF; CDR3nt: TGTGCCAGCAGTTTAACGCTGTCCAGGGGGGGCGGGACCCAGTACTTC; d_gene: NA; v_gene: TRBV28; abundance: NA; j_gene: TRBJ2-5
CDR3aa: CASSIAGVATDTQYF; CDR3nt: TGTGCCAGCAGTATAGCGGGAGTTGCCACAGATACGCAGTATTTT; d_gene: TRBD2; v_gene: TRBV28; abundance: many; j_gene: TRBJ2-3
CDR3aa: CASSYGQNPYEQYF; CDR3nt: TGTGCCAGCAGTTACGGGCAAAACCCCTACGAGCAGTACTTC; d_gene: NA; v_gene: TRBV6-5; abundance: many; j_gene: TRBJ2-7
CDR3aa: CASSYGRNTGELFF; CDR3nt: TGTGCCAGCAGCTATGGGAGGAACACCGGGGAGCTGTTTTTT; d_gene: NA; v_gene: TRBV11-2; abundance: many; j_gene: TRBJ2-2
CDR3aa: CASSPTGTSGSEQFF; CDR3nt: TGTGCCAGCAGCCCAACCGGGACTAGTGGATCGGAGCAGTTCTTC; d_gene: TRBD2; v_gene: TRBV7-2; abundance: few; j_gene: TRBJ2-1
CDR3aa: CAWRWVDRNRTDTQYF; CDR3nt: TGTGCCTGGAGGTGGGTAGACAGAAACAGGACAGATACGCAGTATTTT; d_gene: NA; v_gene: TRBV30; abundance: NA; j_gene: TRBJ2-3
CDR3aa: CASSWGAGVANEQFF; CDR3nt: TGTGCCAGCAGCTGGGGAGCGGGAGTGGCCAATGAGCAGTTCTTC; d_gene: TRBD2; v_gene: TRBV7-2; abundance: NA; j_gene: TRBJ2-1
CDR3aa: CASRHPGSSYNEQFF; CDR3nt: TGTGCCAGCAGACATCCGGGAAGCTCCTACAATGAGCAGTTCTTC; d_gene: NA; v_gene: TRBV28; abundance: many; j_gene: TRBJ2-1
CDR3aa: CASSDEGKGGYTF; CDR3nt: TGCGCCAGCAGCGACGAAGGAAAAGGCGGCTACACCTTC; d_gene: NA; v_gene: TRBV5-1; abundance: many; j_gene: TRBJ1-2
CDR3aa: CASSPTLAAYNSPLHF; CDR3nt: TGTGCCAGCAGCCCAACCCTGGCAGCCTATAATTCACCCCTCCACTTT; d_gene: NA; v_gene: TRBV7-9; abundance: few; j_gene: TRBJ1-6
CDR3aa: CASSSGRAADTQYF; CDR3nt: TGTGCCAGCAGTAGCGGGAGGGCGGCAGATACGCAGTATTTT; d_gene: TRBD2; v_gene: TRBV7-2; abundance: NA; j_gene: TRBJ2-3
CDR3aa: CAISEPTWVDTEAFF; CDR3nt: TGTGCCATCAGTGAGCCTACCTGGGTGGACACTGAAGCTTTCTTT; d_gene: NA; v_gene: TRBV10-3; abundance: many; j_gene: TRBJ1-1
CDR3aa: CASSLRVGANVLTF; CDR3nt: TGTGCCAGCAGCTTGAGGGTTGGGGCCAACGTCCTGACTTTC; d_gene: NA; v_gene: TRBV7-3; abundance: NA; j_gene: TRBJ2-6
CDR3aa: CASSPDPGDTQYF; CDR3nt: TGTGCCAGCAGCCCGGATCCGGGAGATACGCAGTATTTT; d_gene: NA; v_gene: TRBV6-1; abundance: many; j_gene: TRBJ2-3
CDR3aa: CASGLNPGTRIYEQFF; CDR3nt: TGTGCTAGTGGTTTAAACCCCGGGACACGGATTTATGAGCAGTTCTTC; d_gene: NA; v_gene: TRBV12-5; abundance: NA; j_gene: TRBJ2-1
CDR3aa: CAIRKDGIVEAFF; CDR3nt: TGTGCCATCAGGAAGGACGGAATAGTAGAAGCTTTCTTT; d_gene: NA; v_gene: TRBV10-3; abundance: many; j_gene: TRBJ1-1
CDR3aa: CAISDVGELFF; CDR3nt: TGTGCCATCAGTGATGTCGGGGAGCTGTTTTTT; d_gene: NA; v_gene: TRBV10-3; abundance: NA; j_gene: TRBJ2-2
CDR3aa: CASSLPGEENTEAFF; CDR3nt: TGTGCCAGCAGCTTGCCTGGAGAGGAGAACACTGAAGCTTTCTTT; d_gene: NA; v_gene: TRBV5-6; abundance: many; j_gene: TRBJ1-1
CDR3aa: CSADLATVGEQYF; CDR3nt: TGCAGTGCTGATCTAGCTACGGTGGGCGAGCAGTACTTC; d_gene: NA; v_gene: TRBV20-1; abundance: many; j_gene: TRBJ2-7
CDR3aa: CAWSKTGVGSNQPQHF; CDR3nt: TGTGCCTGGAGTAAAACAGGGGTCGGGAGCAATCAGCCCCAGCATTTT; d_gene: TRBD1; v_gene: TRBV30; abundance: many; j_gene: TRBJ1-5
CDR3aa: CASSSSGQGRSPTYEQYF; CDR3nt: TGTGCCAGCAGCTCAAGCGGACAGGGTCGGTCTCCAACCTACGAGCAGTACTTC; d_gene: TRBD1; v_gene: TRBV5-5; abundance: many; j_gene: TRBJ2-7
CDR3aa: CASSLEREQYF; CDR3nt: TGCGCCAGCAGCTTGGAGAGGGAGCAGTACTTC; d_gene: NA; v_gene: TRBV5-1; abundance: few; j_gene: TRBJ2-7
CDR3aa: CASSTGTLSNNEQFF; CDR3nt: TGTGCCAGTAGTACCGGGACCCTGTCGAACAATGAGCAGTTCTTC; d_gene: NA; v_gene: TRBV19; abundance: few; j_gene: TRBJ2-1
CDR3aa: CASSKRTGGEVDTQYF; CDR3nt: TGTGCCAGCAGCAAAAGGACAGGGGGGGAGGTAGATACGCAGTATTTT; d_gene: TRBD1; v_gene: TRBV3-1; abundance: many; j_gene: TRBJ2-3
CDR3aa: CASSWGGSGSGNTQYF; CDR3nt: TGCGCCAGCAGTTGGGGGGGGAGCGGGAGTGGAAATACGCAGTATTTT; d_gene: TRBD2; v_gene: TRBV12-3/TRBV12-4; abundance: many; j_gene: TRBJ2-3
CDR3aa: CASSKLGNANTEAFF; CDR3nt: TGTGCCAGTAGTAAGTTGGGGAACGCGAACACTGAAGCTTTCTTT; d_gene: NA; v_gene: TRBV19; abundance: once; j_gene: TRBJ1-1
CDR3aa: CASSFGQGNEAFF; CDR3nt: TGCGCCAGCAGCTTCGGTCAGGGTAATGAAGCTTTCTTT; d_gene: NA; v_gene: TRBV5-1; abundance: many; j_gene: TRBJ1-1
CDR3aa: CASSFHGTTSTDTQYF; CDR3nt: TGCGCCAGCAGCTTCCACGGGACAACTAGCACAGATACGCAGTATTTT; d_gene: NA; v_gene: TRBV5-1; abundance: NA; j_gene: TRBJ2-3
CDR3aa: CASSELAGGTYKQHF; CDR3nt: TGTGCCAGCAGTGAACTAGCGGGAGGAACCTACAAGCAGCACTTC; d_gene: TRBD2; v_gene: TRBV28; abundance: once; j_gene: TRBJ2-7
CDR3aa: CASSYFIQGGGRDEQYF; CDR3nt: TGTGCCAGCAGTTACTTCATCCAAGGGGGAGGGCGAGACGAGCAGTACTTC; d_gene: NA; v_gene: TRBV6-9; abundance: many; j_gene: TRBJ2-7
CDR3aa: CSVNDSLNEKLFF; CDR3nt: TGCAGCGTTAACGACAGCCTAAATGAAAAACTGTTTTTT; d_gene: NA; v_gene: TRBV29-1; abundance: many; j_gene: TRBJ1-4
CDR3aa: CASSENPEKETQYF; CDR3nt: TGTGCCAGCAGTGAGAACCCAGAGAAAGAGACCCAGTACTTC; d_gene: NA; v_gene: TRBV6-2/TRBV6-3; abundance: many; j_gene: TRBJ2-5
CDR3aa: CASNPGPWGYGYTF; CDR3nt: TGTGCCAGCAATCCAGGGCCATGGGGGTATGGCTACACCTTC; d_gene: NA; v_gene: TRBV27; abundance: NA; j_gene: TRBJ1-2
CDR3aa: CASSWGGRTNNEQFF; CDR3nt: TGTGCCAGCAGCTGGGGCGGGAGAACAAACAATGAGCAGTTCTTC; d_gene: TRBD2; v_gene: TRBV27; abundance: few; j_gene: TRBJ2-1
CDR3aa: CASSPGGTVTDTQYF; CDR3nt: TGTGCCAGCTCACCCGGCGGGACAGTCACAGATACGCAGTATTTT; d_gene: NA; v_gene: TRBV18; abundance: many; j_gene: TRBJ2-3
CDR3aa: CASSQVGGAGYGYTF; CDR3nt: TGTGCCAGCAGCCAAGTCGGAGGGGCCGGCTATGGCTACACCTTC; d_gene: NA; v_gene: TRBV4-2; abundance: few; j_gene: TRBJ1-2
CDR3aa: CAISEGIAGGGSQETQYF; CDR3nt: TGTGCCATCAGTGAGGGGATAGCGGGAGGAGGTTCACAAGAGACCCAGTACTTC; d_gene: TRBD2; v_gene: TRBV10-3; abundance: few; j_gene: TRBJ2-5
CDR3aa: CASSFPRDRDQPQHF; CDR3nt: TGTGCCAGCAGTTTCCCCCGCGACAGGGATCAGCCCCAGCATTTT; d_gene: TRBD1; v_gene: TRBV28; abundance: many; j_gene: TRBJ1-5
CDR3aa: CAWSVGGAQPQHF; CDR3nt: TGTGCCTGGAGTGTAGGTGGAGCTCAGCCCCAGCATTTT; d_gene: NA; v_gene: TRBV30; abundance: many; j_gene: TRBJ1-5